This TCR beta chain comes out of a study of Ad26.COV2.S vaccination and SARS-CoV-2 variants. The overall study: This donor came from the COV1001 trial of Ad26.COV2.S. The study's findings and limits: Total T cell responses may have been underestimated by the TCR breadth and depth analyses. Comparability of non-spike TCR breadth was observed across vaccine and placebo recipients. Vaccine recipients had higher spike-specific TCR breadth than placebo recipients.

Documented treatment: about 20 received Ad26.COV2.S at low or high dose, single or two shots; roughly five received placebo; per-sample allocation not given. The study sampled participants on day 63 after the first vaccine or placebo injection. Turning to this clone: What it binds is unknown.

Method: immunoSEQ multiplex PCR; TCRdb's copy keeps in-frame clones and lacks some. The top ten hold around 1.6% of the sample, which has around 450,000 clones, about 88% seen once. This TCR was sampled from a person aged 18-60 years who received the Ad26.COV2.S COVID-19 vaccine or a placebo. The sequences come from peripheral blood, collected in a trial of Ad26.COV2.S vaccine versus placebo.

This chain's CDR3 is CASSLSGGRETQYF. Here the CDR3 DNA reads TGTGCCAGTAGTCTTTCGGGGGGGAGAGAGACCCAGTACTTC. The chain combines TRBV19 with TRBJ2-5, with TRBD2 identical over 8 bases. The CDR3 has 14 amino acids. V lost 5 bases, J lost 4 bases, and 6 bases stayed unmatched. The germline CDR1 and CDR2 sequences are LNHDA and SQIVND (reference sequence). Supplemented by reference TRBV19 and TRBJ2-5, the full variable domain reads DGGITQSPKYLFRKEGQNVTLSCEQNLNHDAMYWYRQDPGQGLRLIYYSQIVNDFQKGDIAEGYSVSREKKESFPLTVTSAQKNPTAFYLCASSLSGGRETQYFGPGTRLLVL.